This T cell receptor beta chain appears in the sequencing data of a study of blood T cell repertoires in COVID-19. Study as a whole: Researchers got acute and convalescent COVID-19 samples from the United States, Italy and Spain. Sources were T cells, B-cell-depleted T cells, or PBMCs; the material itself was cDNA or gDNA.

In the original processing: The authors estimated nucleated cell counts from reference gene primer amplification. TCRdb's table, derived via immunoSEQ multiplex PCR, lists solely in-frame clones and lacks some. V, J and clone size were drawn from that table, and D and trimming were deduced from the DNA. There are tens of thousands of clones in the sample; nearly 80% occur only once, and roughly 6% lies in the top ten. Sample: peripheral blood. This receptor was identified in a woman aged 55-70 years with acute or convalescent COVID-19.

CDR3 in amino acids: CASRKTGGEETQYF. The CDR3 nucleotides read TGTGCCAGTAGAAAGACAGGGGGCGAAGAGACCCAGTACTTC. The chain employs TRBV19 and TRBJ2-5; 10 bases map to TRBD1. Germline V CDR1 and CDR2: LNHDA, SQIVND (reference sequence). V lost 6 bases, J lost 3 bases, and 4 bases stayed unmatched. The length of the CDR3 is 14 residues.